A selection of T cell receptor beta chains follows, all from one sample in a study of T cells after yellow fever vaccination. In TCRdb, the 5' RACE reads were re-called with MiXCR into one record per CDR3 protein. The profile shows 300,000 to 350,000 distinct CDR3 sequences, roughly 4% of them singletons. The source material was PBMCs, sampled 5 days after the yellow fever booster vaccination. The source is a man between 18 and 29 years old who received the YFV17D yellow fever vaccine. CDR3s include the opening cysteine and the closing phenylalanine or tryptophan. The D gene is left open where the match is weak.

>TRBV29-1|.
CSVERGRATEAFF
>TRBV27|.
CASAPGFYNEQFF
>TRBV10-3|.
CATQGNTDTQYF
>TRBV29-1|.
CSVEDAGADGSDEQFF
>TRBV7-9|.
CASSLVRVNTEAFF
>TRBV12-3/TRBV12-4|.
CASSERNRVVNGYTF
>TRBV20-1|.
CSASRGLSYEQYF
>TRBV19|.
CASHGQSSYNEQFF
>TRBV5-1|TRBD2
CASSRQTSGDARETQYF
>TRBV5-4|TRBD1
CASSSPDREETQYF